Shown below are 32 T cell receptor beta chains from a single sample sequenced in a study of cytomegalovirus exposure and HLA in healthy donors. Researchers ran the PCR with 60 Vbeta and 13 Jbeta primers. Sequenced by immunoSEQ multiplex PCR; TCRdb stores in-frame clones only, minus some. The table records around 150,000 clones, roughly 79% of them present only once. The sample taken for sequencing was PBMCs. These receptors were taken from a man younger than 35 in good health and CMV-seropositive.

V usage is TRBV5-1 and J usage is TRBJ2-5; 10 nucleotides align to TRBD2. The J call may be mistaken, given a closer DNA end match to TRBJ2-7. The CDR3 contains 16 residues. Germline loops: CDR1 SGHRS, CDR2 YFSETQ. In nucleotides, the CDR3 is TGCGCCAGCAGCAACCTGGGACTAGCGCCTTCCTACGAGCAGTACTTC. Amino acid sequence: CASSNLGLAPSYEQYF.

This CDR3 is CASSRQGQGNEKLFF. The CDR3 DNA follows: TGTGCCAGCAGCCGACAGGGCCAGGGTAATGAAAAACTGTTTTTT. The chain couples TRBV28 to TRBJ1-4; TRBD1 aligns across 7 bases. CDR1 is MDHEN, CDR2 SYDVKM, per germline. The CDR3 sequence is 15 residues long. V lost 6 bases, J lost 4 bases, and 8 bases stayed unmatched.

V is TRBV28 and J is TRBJ1-5; D gene uncertain. CDR1 is MDHEN and CDR2 is SYDVKM in the germline V gene. V was pared by 0 bases and J by 7 bases, with 16 bases between. The CDR3 loop spans 16 amino acids. The DNA for the CDR3 is TGTGCCAGCAGTTTATGGTCTTCAAGGGCGGGCCAGCCCCAGCATTTT. Protein product: CASSLWSSRAGQPQHF.

The chain combines TRBV19 with TRBJ1-1; the D is unclear. The CDR3 contains 14 residues. V lost 8 bases and J 4 bases, leaving 17 bases between the germline ends. Germline loops: CDR1 LNHDA, CDR2 SQIVND (reference sequence). The CDR3 DNA reads TGTGCCAGTCAAGTAACGGGAGAGGGCACTGAAGCTTTCTTT. Its protein is CASQVTGEGTEAFF.

The chain links TRBV18 to TRBJ2-3, with D possibly being TRBD1 (6 bases). Between the trimmed V and J ends, which lost 0 bases and 2 bases, there was a span of 15 bases. The V gene's germline CDR1 is KGHSH and CDR2 LQKENI. CDR3 length: 17 amino acids. CDR3 protein: CASSPPDRGGLTDTQYF. CDR3 DNA: TGTGCCAGCTCACCACCGGATCGAGGGGGTCTCACAGATACGCAGTATTTT.

The genes are TRBV7-2 and TRBJ2-2; D is undetermined. Germline CDR1 reads SGHTA; CDR2 reads FQGNSA. There are 16 residues in the CDR3. V was cut by 2 bases and J by 0 bases, with 10 bases left in between. The CDR3 DNA reads TGTGCCAGCAGCTTACGCGGCCCCCCGAACACCGGGGAGCTGTTTTTT. Protein: CASSLRGPPNTGELFF.

The chain links TRBV4-1 to TRBJ1-2; possible D gene TRBD1, 5 bases. The V end lost 1 base, the J end lost 8 bases, and 17 bases lay between the germline ends. The germline CDR1 and CDR2 sequences are MGHRA and YSYEKL. This CDR3 is built from 15 residues. The DNA for the CDR3 is TGCGCCAGCAGCCAAGTTCCAGGGTTGGAGTACGGCTACACCTTC. Amino acids: CASSQVPGLEYGYTF.

The chain combines TRBV28 with TRBJ2-7; 9 bases are shared with TRBD1. The CDR3 extends over 14 amino acids. The junction had 8 bases not matched to a gene; V was cut back by 6 bases and J by 5 bases. Per germline, CDR1 MDHEN and CDR2 SYDVKM. The chain's CDR3 is CASSSPGQGHEQYF. CDR3 nucleotides: TGTGCCAGCAGCTCACCGGGACAGGGCCACGAGCAGTACTTC.

The genes are TRBV9 and TRBJ2-7; D remains ambiguous. Germline loops: CDR1 SGDLS, CDR2 YYNGEE. The CDR3 is 14 residues long. V gave up 4 bases and J gave up 5 bases, with 16 bases separating them. CDR3 amino acids: CASSPSSHTHEQYF. Written as DNA, the CDR3 is TGTGCCAGCAGCCCCTCCTCCCACACCCACGAGCAGTACTTC.

The V call is TRBV19, the J call TRBJ1-4; D possibly corresponds to TRBD1 (5 bases). Trimming left V 1 base short and J 3 bases short, with 9 bases between. CDR3 length equals 15 residues. CDR1 is LNHDA and CDR2 is SQIVND in the germline V gene (reference sequence). CDR3 DNA sequence: TGTGCCAGTAGTATAGGACAGCAACCTAATGAAAAACTGTTTTTT. This encodes CASSIGQQPNEKLFF.

This sequence joins TRBV27 and TRBJ2-7; D is unclear. V lost 0 bases and J 2 bases, leaving 5 bases between the germline ends. The CDR3 is 13 residues long. Per germline, CDR1 MNHEY and CDR2 SMNVEV (reference sequence). In nucleotides, the CDR3 is TGTGCCAGCAGTTTATCGGCAACCTACGAGCAGTACTTC. This codes for CASSLSATYEQYF.

This clone was observed a few times. The CDR3 carries no conserved terminal phenylalanine or tryptophan, so it likely arises from a read error. V gene TRBV5-8 combines with J gene TRBJ1-6; D not resolved. CDR1 is SGHTS and CDR2 is YDEGEE in the germline V gene. This CDR3 has 17 residues. With 6 bases removed from V and 0 bases from J, the gap between germline ends came to 16 bases. The CDR3 nucleotides read TGTGCCAGCACACCTACAGTGGCGGGCTCCTATAATTCACCCCTCCACCTT. As protein: CASTPTVAGSYNSPLHL.

The chain uses TRBV10-3 and TRBJ2-1; TRBD2 might be the D (5 bases). V gave up 11 bases and J gave up 6 bases, with 26 bases separating them. The CDR3 loop spans 16 amino acids. Germline CDR1 and CDR2: ENHRY and SYGVKD. The DNA for the CDR3 is TGTGCCTCATGGACTGCGACGGGCCGTGCGGGCAATGAGCAGTTCTTC. This sequence encodes CASWTATGRAGNEQFF.

The chain couples TRBV28 to TRBJ1-5; 7 nucleotides line up with TRBD1. Germline values: CDR1 MDHEN, CDR2 SYDVKM. The CDR3 is 16 residues long. Losses at the gene ends were 5 bases for V and 2 bases for J; bases not matched to a gene: 9. CDR3 nucleotide sequence: TGTGCCAGCAGTCGCCCTGGACAGGCGGGCAATCAGCCCCAGCATTTT. Translating it yields CASSRPGQAGNQPQHF.

J is TRBJ2-7 and V is TRBV7-8; 7 nucleotides align to TRBD2. The CDR3 consists of 12 residues. Germline trimming cut 5 bases from V and 9 bases from J; bases unmatched to any gene: 7. Germline V CDR1 and CDR2: SGHVS, FQNEAQ. CDR3 coding DNA: TGTGCCAGCAGCCCCAGCGGGACGGTGCAGTACTTC. Translated: CASSPSGTVQYF.

The chain combines TRBV6-1 with TRBJ1-2; D perhaps matches TRBD1 (6 bases). Germline V gene data show CDR1 as MNHNS and CDR2 as SASEGT. V gave up 7 bases and J gave up 2 bases, with 17 bases separating them. This CDR3 comprises 15 residues. The CDR3 DNA reads TGTGCCAGCACCGGACGAGAAGGACAGAACTATGGCTACACCTTC. It encodes CASTGREGQNYGYTF.

The chain joins TRBV29-1 to TRBJ2-5, with 7 bases lining up with TRBD2. CDR1 is SQVTM and CDR2 is ANQGSEA in the germline V gene. With 5 bases clipped from V and 5 bases from J, the junction kept 11 bases outside the gene matches. The CDR3 totals 14 residues. CDR3 loop: CSVRQRGMSETQYF. The CDR3 nucleotides are TGCAGCGTTAGGCAGCGGGGAATGTCGGAGACCCAGTACTTC.

This chain joins TRBV13 and TRBJ1-1, with TRBD1 identical over 8 bases. V lost 5 bases, J lost 4 bases, and 9 bases stayed unmatched. Germline CDR1 reads PRHDT; CDR2 reads FYEKMQ (reference sequence). This CDR3 is built from 15 residues. CDR3 sequence reads: CASSDRTGLTTEAFF. The CDR3, as DNA: TGTGCCAGCAGCGATCGGACAGGGTTGACCACTGAAGCTTTCTTT.

The chain recombines TRBV7-9 with TRBJ1-2; 7 bases map to TRBD1. J was trimmed by 4 bases and V by 7 bases; bases with no gene match: 6. The CDR3 extends over 13 amino acids. Germline loops: CDR1 SEHNR, CDR2 FQNEAQ (reference sequence). The CDR3 DNA is TGTGCCAGCACCGCGGGACAGATCTATGGCTACACCTTC. Translating gives CASTAGQIYGYTF.

This sequence joins TRBV6-6 and TRBJ2-4, with 12 nucleotides matching TRBD2. Trimming cost V 5 bases and J 8 bases; bases outside gene matches: 7. The CDR3 totals 15 residues. Germline CDR1 and CDR2: MNHNY and SVGAGI (reference sequence). CDR3 residues: CASSDTGTSGHIQYF. The CDR3, as DNA: TGTGCCAGCAGTGACACCGGGACTAGCGGGCACATTCAGTACTTC.

The rearrangement links TRBV25-1 to TRBJ1-2; D is unresolved. The CDR3 length is 13 residues. The germline V gene encodes CDR1 MGHDK and CDR2 SYGVNS. Trimming took 3 bases from V and 0 from J, leaving 5 bases between them. CDR3 loop: CASSESSNYGYTF. The DNA of the CDR3 is TGTGCCAGCAGTGAGTCGTCTAACTATGGCTACACCTTC.

The gene calls are TRBV2 and TRBJ2-3, with 9 bases fitting TRBD2. CDR1 SNHLY and CDR2 FYNNEI come from the germline V gene. This CDR3 has 15 residues. The V gene end was trimmed by 10 bases and the J gene end by 3 bases; junction bases not matched to a gene: 11. This CDR3 reads CATPDAGGRTDTQYF. CDR3 coding DNA: TGTGCCACCCCTGACGCGGGAGGGCGGACAGATACGCAGTATTTT.

The chain combines TRBV29-1 with TRBJ2-7, with 9 bases matching TRBD1. CDR3 length: 13 residues. Germline trimming cut 3 bases from V and 5 bases from J; bases unmatched to any gene: 5. Germline V gene lookup returns CDR1 SQVTM and CDR2 ANQGSEA. The CDR3 DNA sequence: TGCAGCGTTGATAAACAGGGGGCAAACGAGCAGTACTTC. Amino acid sequence: CSVDKQGANEQYF.

This clone appeared a few times. The CDR3 nucleotides are TGTGCCAGCTGGACAGGGGGGATCAACGAGCAGTACTTC. This gives the protein CASWTGGINEQYF. This chain uses TRBV6-5 with TRBJ2-7, with 10 positions matching TRBD1. CDR1 MNHEY and CDR2 SVGAGI come from the germline V gene. This CDR3 region has 13 residues. Unmatched junction bases numbered 6, after V lost 8 bases and J lost 5 bases.

This chain links TRBV4-3 with TRBJ2-2; 14 positions agree with TRBD2. The length of the CDR3 is 18 residues. Trimming took 3 bases from V and 5 from J; bases not matched to a gene: 8. Germline assignment: CDR1 LGHNA and CDR2 YSLEER. As DNA, the CDR3 is TGCGCCAGCAGCCAGGCCGGGACTAGCGGGAGTAGGACCGGGGAGCTGTTTTTT. Its protein product is CASSQAGTSGSRTGELFF.

This clone was detected once. The rearrangement links TRBV5-4 to TRBJ2-3, with 11 positions matching TRBD1. The CDR3 runs 15 residues. After removal of 0 bases from V and 4 bases from J, the junction contained 1 base not matched to a gene. Germline values: CDR1 SGHNT, CDR2 YYREEE (reference sequence). In DNA form, the CDR3 reads TGTGCCAGCAGCTTGGGGGGACAGGGGGCAGATACGCAGTATTTT. Encoded protein: CASSLGGQGADTQYF.

The gene calls are TRBV6-5 and TRBJ2-7; D not certain. This CDR3 is 15 amino acids long. From germline, CDR1 is MNHEY and CDR2 SVGAGI. V shed 3 bases and J shed 3 bases, with 15 bases lying between them. The CDR3 here is CASSYDTSLRYEQYF. The DNA of the CDR3 is TGTGCCAGCAGTTATGATACAAGTCTCCGCTACGAGCAGTACTTC.

V usage is TRBV19 and J usage is TRBJ2-2; 8 bases align to TRBD2. This CDR3 contains 17 residues. The germline V gene has CDR1 LNHDA and CDR2 SQIVND (reference sequence). V lost 4 bases to trimming and J lost 5 bases; unmatched junction nucleotides: 12. The CDR3 protein is CASSKPLGTRQTGELFF. CDR3 nucleotides: TGTGCCAGTAGTAAACCCCTCGGGACTAGACAGACCGGGGAGCTGTTTTTT.

The chain is built from TRBV5-1 and TRBJ1-4; no reliable D call. Deletions cut 4 bases from V and 0 bases from J, with 4 bases between. Germline V gene data show CDR1 as SGHRS and CDR2 as YFSETQ. The CDR3 is 13 amino acids. As DNA, the CDR3 is TGCGCCAGCAGCACAGCAACTAATGAAAAACTGTTTTTT. Translating gives CASSTATNEKLFF.

The chain carries TRBV7-9 and TRBJ2-1; 8 bases line up with TRBD2. This CDR3 region has 14 residues. Germline V CDR1 and CDR2: SEHNR, FQNEAQ (reference sequence). V lost 5 bases and J lost 5; bases outside the gene matches: 5. The CDR3 protein is CASSQHGGDNEQFF. CDR3 in DNA: TGTGCCAGCAGCCAGCACGGGGGGGACAATGAGCAGTTCTTC.

In its sample, this clone was seen a few times. The chain has TRBV19 and TRBJ2-7; TRBD2 matches at 7 bases. V lost 1 base, J lost 1 base, and 7 bases stayed unmatched. This CDR3 is 16 amino acids long. Germline V gene data show CDR1 as LNHDA and CDR2 as SQIVND (reference sequence). CDR3 coding DNA: TGTGCCAGTAGTATAGGAGAAGGCGGGGGTTCCTACGAGCAGTACTTC. It is translated as CASSIGEGGGSYEQYF.

This chain uses TRBV2 with TRBJ1-3; TRBD1 matches at 9 bases. The ends lost 6 bases at V and 4 bases at J; junction bases unmatched: 13. The CDR3 has 17 amino acids. Germline V gives CDR1 SNHLY, CDR2 FYNNEI. CDR3 in amino acids: CASSPHGGQGLGNTIYF. DNA for the CDR3: TGTGCCAGCAGCCCTCATGGGGGACAGGGATTGGGAAACACCATATATTTT.